This T cell receptor (beta chain) was sequenced in a study of T cell responses to AZD1222 COVID-19 vaccine. CDR1 and CDR2 (germline): SNHLY, FYNNEI. V was trimmed by 5 bases and J by 2 bases, leaving 13 bases between them. This CDR3 region has 15 residues. The method was immunoSEQ multiplex PCR; TCRdb's version includes in-frame clones alone and lacks a portion of them. This table has 75,000 to 100,000 clones, around 90% appearing once. The sample in question was peripheral blood, obtained 28 days after the second AZD1222 dose. V is TRBV2 and J is TRBJ1-3, with D unresolved. The receptor was isolated from an adult who received the AZD1222 COVID-19 vaccine. The CDR3, as DNA: TGTGCCAGCAGTCCTGAGAAGCTAACTGGAAACACCATATATTTT. Translated, it gives CASSPEKLTGNTIYF.